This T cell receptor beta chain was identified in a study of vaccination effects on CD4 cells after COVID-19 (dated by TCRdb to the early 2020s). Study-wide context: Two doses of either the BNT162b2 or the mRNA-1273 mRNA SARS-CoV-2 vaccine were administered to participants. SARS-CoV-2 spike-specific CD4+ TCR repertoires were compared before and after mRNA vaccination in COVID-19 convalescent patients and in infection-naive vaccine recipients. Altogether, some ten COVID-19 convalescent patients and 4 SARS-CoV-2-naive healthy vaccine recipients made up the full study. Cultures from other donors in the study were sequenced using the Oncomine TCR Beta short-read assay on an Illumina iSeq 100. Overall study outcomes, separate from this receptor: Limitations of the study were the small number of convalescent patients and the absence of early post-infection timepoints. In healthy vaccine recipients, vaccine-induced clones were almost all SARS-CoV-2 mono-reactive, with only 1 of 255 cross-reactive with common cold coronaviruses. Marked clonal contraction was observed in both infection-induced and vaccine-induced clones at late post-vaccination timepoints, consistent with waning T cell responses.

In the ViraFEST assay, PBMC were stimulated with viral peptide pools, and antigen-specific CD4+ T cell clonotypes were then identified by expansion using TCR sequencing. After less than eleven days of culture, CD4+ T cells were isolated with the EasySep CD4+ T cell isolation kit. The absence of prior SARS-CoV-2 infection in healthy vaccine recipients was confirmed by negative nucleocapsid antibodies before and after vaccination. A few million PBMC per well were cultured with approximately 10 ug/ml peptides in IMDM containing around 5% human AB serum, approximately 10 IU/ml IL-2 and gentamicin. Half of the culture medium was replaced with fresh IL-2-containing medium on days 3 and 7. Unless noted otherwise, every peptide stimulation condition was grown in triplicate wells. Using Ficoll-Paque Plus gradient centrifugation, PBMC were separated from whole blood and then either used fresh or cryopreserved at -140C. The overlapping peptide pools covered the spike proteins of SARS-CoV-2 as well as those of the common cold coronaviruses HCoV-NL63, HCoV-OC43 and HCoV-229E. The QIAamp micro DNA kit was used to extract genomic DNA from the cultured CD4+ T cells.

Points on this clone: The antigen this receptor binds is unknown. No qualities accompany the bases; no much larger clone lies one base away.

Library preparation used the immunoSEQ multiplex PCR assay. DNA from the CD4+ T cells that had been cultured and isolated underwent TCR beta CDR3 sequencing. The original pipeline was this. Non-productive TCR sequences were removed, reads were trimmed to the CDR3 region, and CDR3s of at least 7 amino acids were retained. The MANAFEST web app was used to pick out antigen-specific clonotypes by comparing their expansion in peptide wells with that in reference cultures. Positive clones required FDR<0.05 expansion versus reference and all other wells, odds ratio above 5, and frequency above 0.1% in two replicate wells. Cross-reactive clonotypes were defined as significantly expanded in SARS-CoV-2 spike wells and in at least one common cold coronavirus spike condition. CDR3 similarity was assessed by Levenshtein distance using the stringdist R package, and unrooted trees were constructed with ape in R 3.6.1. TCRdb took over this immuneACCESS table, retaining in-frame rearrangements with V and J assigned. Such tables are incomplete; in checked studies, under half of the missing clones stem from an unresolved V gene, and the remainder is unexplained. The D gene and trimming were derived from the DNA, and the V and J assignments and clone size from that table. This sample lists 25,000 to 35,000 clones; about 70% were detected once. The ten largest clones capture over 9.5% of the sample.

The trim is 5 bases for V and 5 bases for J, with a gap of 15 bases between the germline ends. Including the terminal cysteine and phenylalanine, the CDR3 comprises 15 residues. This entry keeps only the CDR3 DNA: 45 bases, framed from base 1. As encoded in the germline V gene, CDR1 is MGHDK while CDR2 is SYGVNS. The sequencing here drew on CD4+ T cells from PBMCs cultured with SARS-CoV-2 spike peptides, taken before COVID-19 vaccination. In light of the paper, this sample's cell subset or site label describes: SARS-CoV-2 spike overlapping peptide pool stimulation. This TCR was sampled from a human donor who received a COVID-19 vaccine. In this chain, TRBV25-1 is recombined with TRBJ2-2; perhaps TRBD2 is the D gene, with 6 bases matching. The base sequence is TGTGCCAGCAGTAACCCCGGGAGCCGAACCGGGGAGCTGTTTTTT. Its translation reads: CASSNPGSRTGELFF.